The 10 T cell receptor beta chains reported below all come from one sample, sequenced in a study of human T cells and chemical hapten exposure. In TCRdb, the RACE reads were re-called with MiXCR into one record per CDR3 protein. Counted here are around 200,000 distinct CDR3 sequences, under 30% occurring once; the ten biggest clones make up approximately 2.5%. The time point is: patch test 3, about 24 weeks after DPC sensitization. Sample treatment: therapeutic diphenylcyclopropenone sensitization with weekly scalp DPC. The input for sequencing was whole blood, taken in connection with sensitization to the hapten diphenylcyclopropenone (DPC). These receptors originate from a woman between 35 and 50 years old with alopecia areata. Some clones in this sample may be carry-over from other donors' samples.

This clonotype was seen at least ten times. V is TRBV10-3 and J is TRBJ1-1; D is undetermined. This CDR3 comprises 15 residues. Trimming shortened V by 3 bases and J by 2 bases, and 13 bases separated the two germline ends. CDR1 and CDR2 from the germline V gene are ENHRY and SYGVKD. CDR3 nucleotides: TGTGCCATCAGTGAAATGGCAGCTGCTAACACTGAAGCTTTCTTT. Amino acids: CAISEMAAANTEAFF.

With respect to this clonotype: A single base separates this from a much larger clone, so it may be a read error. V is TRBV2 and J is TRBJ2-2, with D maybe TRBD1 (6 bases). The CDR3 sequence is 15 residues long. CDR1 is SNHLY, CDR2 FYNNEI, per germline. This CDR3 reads CVSSRTGLRTGELFF. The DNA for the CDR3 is TGTGTCAGCAGTCGAACAGGGTTACGAACCGGGGAGCTGTTTTTT.

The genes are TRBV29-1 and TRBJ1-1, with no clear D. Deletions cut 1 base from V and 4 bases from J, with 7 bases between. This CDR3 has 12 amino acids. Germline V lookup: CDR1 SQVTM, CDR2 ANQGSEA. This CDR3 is CSVEGAGTEAFF. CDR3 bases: TGCAGCGTTGAAGGGGCGGGCACTGAAGCTTTCTTT.

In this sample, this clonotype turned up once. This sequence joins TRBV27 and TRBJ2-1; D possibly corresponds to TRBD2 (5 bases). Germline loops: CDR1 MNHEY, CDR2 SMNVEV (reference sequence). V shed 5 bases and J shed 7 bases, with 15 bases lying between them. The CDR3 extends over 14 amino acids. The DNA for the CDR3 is TGTGCCAGCAGTCTTTCCCGAGGGTTAAATGAGCAGTTCTTC. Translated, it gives CASSLSRGLNEQFF.

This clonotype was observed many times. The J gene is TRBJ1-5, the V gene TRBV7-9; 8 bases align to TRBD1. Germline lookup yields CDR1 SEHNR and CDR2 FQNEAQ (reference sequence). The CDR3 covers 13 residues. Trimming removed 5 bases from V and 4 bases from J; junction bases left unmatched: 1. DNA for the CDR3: TGTGCCAGCAGCCGGACAGGGAATCAGCCCCAGCATTTT. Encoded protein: CASSRTGNQPQHF.

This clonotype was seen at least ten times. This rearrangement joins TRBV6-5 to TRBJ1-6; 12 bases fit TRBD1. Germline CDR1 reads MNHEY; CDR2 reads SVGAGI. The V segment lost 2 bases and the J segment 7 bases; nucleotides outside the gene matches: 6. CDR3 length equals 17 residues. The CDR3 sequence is CASSYATGTGGNSPLHF. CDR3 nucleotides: TGTGCCAGCAGTTACGCGACCGGGACAGGGGGCAATTCACCCCTCCACTTT.

The CDR3 spells CSVRTSGETQYF. The CDR3 DNA sequence: TGCAGTGTTCGGACTAGCGGGGAGACCCAGTACTTC. V is TRBV20-1 and J is TRBJ2-5, with 11 bases that match TRBD2. Germline CDR1 is DFQATT and CDR2 is SNEGSKA (reference sequence). J was trimmed by 5 bases and V by 7 bases; bases with no gene match: 3. The CDR3 consists of 12 residues.

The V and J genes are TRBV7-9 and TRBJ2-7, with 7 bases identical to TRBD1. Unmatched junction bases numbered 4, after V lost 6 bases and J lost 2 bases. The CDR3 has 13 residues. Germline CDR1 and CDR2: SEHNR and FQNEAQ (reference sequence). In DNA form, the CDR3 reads TGTGCCAGCAGGGAGACAGGGACCTACGAGCAGTACTTC. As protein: CASRETGTYEQYF.

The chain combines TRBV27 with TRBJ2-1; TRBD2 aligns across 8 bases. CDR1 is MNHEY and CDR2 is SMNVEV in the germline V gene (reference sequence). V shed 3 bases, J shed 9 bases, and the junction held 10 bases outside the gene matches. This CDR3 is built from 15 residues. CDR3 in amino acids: CASSLAAGVLGEQFF. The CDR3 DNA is TGTGCCAGCAGTTTGGCAGCGGGAGTACTCGGTGAGCAGTTCTTC.

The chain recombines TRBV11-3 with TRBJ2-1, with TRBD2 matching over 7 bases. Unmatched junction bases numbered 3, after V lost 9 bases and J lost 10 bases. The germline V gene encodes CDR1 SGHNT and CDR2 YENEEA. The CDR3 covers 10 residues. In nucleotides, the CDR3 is TGTGCCAGAAGAGCGGGAGAGCAGTTCTTC. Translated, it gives CARRAGEQFF.